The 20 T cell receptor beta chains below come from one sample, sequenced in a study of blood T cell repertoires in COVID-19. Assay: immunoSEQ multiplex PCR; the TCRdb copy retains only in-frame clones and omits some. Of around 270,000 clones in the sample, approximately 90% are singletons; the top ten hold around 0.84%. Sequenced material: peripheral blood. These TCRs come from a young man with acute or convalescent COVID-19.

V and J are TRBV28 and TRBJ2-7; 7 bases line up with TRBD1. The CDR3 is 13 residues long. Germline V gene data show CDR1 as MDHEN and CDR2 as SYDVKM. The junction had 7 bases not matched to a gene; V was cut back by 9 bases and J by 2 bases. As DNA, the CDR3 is TGTGCCAGTCGAGGGACAGCCACCTACGAGCAGTACTTC. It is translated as CASRGTATYEQYF.

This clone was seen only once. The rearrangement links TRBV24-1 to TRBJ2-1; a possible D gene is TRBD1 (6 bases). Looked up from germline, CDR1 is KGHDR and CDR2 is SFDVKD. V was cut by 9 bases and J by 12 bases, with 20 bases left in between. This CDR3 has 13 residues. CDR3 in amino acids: CATLDIHGDTQFF. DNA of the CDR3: TGTGCCACCTTGGACATCCACGGGGACACGCAGTTCTTC.

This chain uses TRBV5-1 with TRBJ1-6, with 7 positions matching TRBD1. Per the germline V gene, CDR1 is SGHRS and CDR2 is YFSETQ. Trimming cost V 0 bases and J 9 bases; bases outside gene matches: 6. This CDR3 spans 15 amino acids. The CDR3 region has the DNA TGCGCCAGCAGCTTGGGACAGGGTGTAAGTTCACCCCTCCACTTT. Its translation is CASSLGQGVSSPLHF.

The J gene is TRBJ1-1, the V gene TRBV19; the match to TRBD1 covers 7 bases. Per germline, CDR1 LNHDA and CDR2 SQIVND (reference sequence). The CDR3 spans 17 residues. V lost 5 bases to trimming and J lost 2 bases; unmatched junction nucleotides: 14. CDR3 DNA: TGTGCCAGTAGTCAGACAGGGAGTTGGCCTGGCAACACTGAAGCTTTCTTT. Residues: CASSQTGSWPGNTEAFF.

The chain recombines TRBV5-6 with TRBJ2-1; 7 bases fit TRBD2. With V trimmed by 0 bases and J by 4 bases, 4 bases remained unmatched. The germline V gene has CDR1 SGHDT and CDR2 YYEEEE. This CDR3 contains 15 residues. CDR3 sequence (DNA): TGTGCCAGCAGCTTGGGCGGGGGTGATTACAATGAGCAGTTCTTC. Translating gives CASSLGGGDYNEQFF.

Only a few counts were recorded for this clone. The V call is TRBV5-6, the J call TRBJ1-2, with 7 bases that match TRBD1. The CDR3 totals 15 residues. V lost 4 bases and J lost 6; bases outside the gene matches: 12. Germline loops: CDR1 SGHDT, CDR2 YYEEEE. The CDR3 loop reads CASSDTGTVLNGYTF. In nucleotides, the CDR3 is TGTGCCAGCAGCGATACCGGGACAGTCTTAAATGGCTACACCTTC.

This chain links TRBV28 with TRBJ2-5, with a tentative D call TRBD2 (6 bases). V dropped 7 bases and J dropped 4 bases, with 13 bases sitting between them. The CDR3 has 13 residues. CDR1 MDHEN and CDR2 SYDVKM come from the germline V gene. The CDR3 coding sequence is TGTGCCAGCATGCGGGGAGGTGGAGAGACCCAGTACTTC. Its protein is CASMRGGGETQYF. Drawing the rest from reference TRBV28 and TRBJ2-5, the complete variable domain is DVKVTQSSRYLVKRTGEKVFLECVQDMDHENMFWYRQDPGLGLRLIYFSYDVKMKEKGDIPEGYSVSREKKERFSLILESASTNQTSMYLCASMRGGGETQYFGPGTRLLVL.

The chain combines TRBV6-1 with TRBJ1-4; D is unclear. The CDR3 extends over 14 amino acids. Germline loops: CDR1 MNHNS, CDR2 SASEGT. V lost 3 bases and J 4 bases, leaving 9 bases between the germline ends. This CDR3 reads CASSERRVNEKLFF. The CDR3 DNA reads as TGTGCCAGCAGTGAGCGACGGGTTAATGAAAAACTGTTTTTT.

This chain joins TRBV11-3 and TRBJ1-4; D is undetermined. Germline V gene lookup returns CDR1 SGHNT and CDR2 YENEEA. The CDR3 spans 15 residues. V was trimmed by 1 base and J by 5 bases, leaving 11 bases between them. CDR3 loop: CASSLGQASNEKLFF. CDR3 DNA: TGTGCCAGCAGCTTAGGACAAGCTTCCAATGAAAAACTGTTTTTT.

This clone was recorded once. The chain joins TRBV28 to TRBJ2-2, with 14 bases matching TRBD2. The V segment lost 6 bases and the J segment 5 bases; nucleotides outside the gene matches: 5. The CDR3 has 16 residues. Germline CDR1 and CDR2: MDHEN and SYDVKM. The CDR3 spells CASRGLAGVRTGELFF. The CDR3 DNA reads TGTGCCAGCAGGGGACTAGCGGGAGTTAGGACCGGGGAGCTGTTTTTT.

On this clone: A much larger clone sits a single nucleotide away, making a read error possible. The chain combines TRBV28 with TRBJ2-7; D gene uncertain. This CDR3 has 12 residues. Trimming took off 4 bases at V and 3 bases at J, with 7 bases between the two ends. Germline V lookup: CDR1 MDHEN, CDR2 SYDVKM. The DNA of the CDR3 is TGTGCCAGCAGTTCCCCTCTCTACGAGCAGTACTTC. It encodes CASSSPLYEQYF.

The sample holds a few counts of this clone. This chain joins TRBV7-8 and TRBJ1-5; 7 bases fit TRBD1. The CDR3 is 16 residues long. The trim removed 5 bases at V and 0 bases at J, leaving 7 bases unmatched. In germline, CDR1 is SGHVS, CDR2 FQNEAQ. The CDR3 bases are TGTGCCAGCAGCGTGGGACAGACATATAGCAATCAGCCCCAGCATTTT. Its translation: CASSVGQTYSNQPQHF.

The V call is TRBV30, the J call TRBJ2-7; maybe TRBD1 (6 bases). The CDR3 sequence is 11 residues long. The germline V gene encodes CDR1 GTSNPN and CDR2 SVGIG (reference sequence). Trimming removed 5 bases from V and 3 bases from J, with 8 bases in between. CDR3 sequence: CAWQQGYEQYF. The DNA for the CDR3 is TGTGCCTGGCAACAGGGCTACGAGCAGTACTTC.

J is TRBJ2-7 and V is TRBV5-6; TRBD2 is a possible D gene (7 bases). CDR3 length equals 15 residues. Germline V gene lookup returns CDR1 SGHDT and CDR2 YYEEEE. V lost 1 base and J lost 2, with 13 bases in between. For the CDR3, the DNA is TGTGCCAGCAGCTTGTATGGGGAGGGGGCCTACGAGCAGTACTTC. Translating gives CASSLYGEGAYEQYF.

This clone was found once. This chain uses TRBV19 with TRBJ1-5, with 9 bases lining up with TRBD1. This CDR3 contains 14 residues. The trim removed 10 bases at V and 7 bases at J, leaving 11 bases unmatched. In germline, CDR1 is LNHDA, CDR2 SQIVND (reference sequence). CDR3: CAIGMTGGFQPQHF. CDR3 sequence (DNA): TGTGCCATAGGCATGACAGGGGGTTTCCAGCCCCAGCATTTT.

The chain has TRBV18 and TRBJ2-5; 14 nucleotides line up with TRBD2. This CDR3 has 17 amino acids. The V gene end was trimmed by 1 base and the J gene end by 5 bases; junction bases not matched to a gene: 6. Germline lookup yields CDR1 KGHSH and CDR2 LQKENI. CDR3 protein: CASSPQGTSGRVETQYF. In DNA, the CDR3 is TGTGCCAGCTCACCACAGGGGACTAGCGGGAGAGTGGAGACCCAGTACTTC.

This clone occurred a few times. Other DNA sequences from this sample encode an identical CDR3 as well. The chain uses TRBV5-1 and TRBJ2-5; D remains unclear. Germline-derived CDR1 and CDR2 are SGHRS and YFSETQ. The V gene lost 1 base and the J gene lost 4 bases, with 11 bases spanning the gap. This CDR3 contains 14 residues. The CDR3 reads CASSLTSTGETQYF. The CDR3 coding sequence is TGCGCCAGCAGCTTGACTTCAACTGGAGAGACCCAGTACTTC.

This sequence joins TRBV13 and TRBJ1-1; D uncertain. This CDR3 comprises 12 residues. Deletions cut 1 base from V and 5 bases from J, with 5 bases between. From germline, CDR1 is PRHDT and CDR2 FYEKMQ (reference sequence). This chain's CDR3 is CASSLVATEAFF. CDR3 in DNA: TGTGCCAGCAGCTTAGTGGCTACTGAAGCTTTCTTT. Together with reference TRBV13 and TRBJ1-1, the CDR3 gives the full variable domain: AAGVIQSPRHLIKEKRETATLKCYPIPRHDTVYWYQQGPGQDPQFLISFYEKMQSDKGSIPDRFSAQQFSDYHSELNMSSLELGDSALYFCASSLVATEAFFGQGTRLTVV.

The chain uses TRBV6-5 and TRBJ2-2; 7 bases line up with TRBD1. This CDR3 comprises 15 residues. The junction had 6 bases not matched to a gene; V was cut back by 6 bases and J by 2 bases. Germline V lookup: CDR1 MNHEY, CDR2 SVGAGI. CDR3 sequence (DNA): TGTGCCAGCAGCCGAGACAGGGCAAACACCGGGGAGCTGTTTTTT. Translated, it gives CASSRDRANTGELFF.

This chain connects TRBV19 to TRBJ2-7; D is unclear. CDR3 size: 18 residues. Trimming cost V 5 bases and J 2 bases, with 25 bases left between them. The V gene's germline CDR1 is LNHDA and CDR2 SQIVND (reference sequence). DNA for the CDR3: TGTGCCAGTAGTCTTAAGCCCATTACGCCCAACTTTCCCTACGAGCAGTACTTC. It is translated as CASSLKPITPNFPYEQYF.